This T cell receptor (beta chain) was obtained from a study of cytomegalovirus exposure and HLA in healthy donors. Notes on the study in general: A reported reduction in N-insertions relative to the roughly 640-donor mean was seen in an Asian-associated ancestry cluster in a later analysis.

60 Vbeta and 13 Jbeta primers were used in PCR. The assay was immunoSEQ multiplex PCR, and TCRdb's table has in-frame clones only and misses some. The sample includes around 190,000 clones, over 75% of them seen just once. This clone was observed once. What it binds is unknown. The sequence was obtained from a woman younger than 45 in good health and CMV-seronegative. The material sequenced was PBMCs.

The CDR3 region has the DNA TGCGCCAGCAGCTTGGTGAGGTGGAACACCGGGGAGCTGTTTTTT. This sequence encodes CASSLVRWNTGELFF. The genes are TRBV5-1 and TRBJ2-2; D gene unclear. This CDR3 has 15 residues. V was cut by 0 bases and J by 1 base, with 7 bases left in between. Germline assignment: CDR1 SGHRS and CDR2 YFSETQ.